A single T cell receptor (beta chain) is shown here with its context. What it binds is unknown. The sample comes from a study of T cell repertoires in ileal Crohn's disease. Study as a whole: Every patient was operated on for stricturing (about 60%) or penetrating (about 40%) complications. Study-wide findings and caveats: Clonality above 26.8% at surgery always came with endoscopic recurrence. Sorted CD8 T cells held more high-frequency clones than CD4.

Using immunoSEQ multiplex PCR, the repertoire was profiled, and TCRdb retains in-frame clones only, with some absent. The sample holds about 8,200 clones, under 80% seen once. Germline CDR1 SQVTM, CDR2 ANQGSEA. Trimming took off 6 bases at V and 3 bases at J, with 11 bases between the two ends. This CDR3 is built from 13 residues. Included were adult ileal or ileocolonic Crohn's patients indicated for ileocolonic resection. This TCR was recovered from an adult with Crohn's disease. V and J are TRBV29-1 and TRBJ2-2; a weak D match, TRBD2 (7 bases). Sequencing was performed on ileal tissue. As DNA, the CDR3 is TGCAGCGTCCGGGGGGCCGACACCGGGGAGCTGTTTTTT. Protein sequence: CSVRGADTGELFF.